The T cell receptor (beta chain) under discussion was sequenced for a study of blood T cell repertoires in COVID-19. Study-wide context: The samples span acute and convalescent COVID-19 from the United States, Italy and Spain.

Sequenced by immunoSEQ multiplex PCR; TCRdb stores in-frame clones only, minus some. The sample yields a few hundred thousand clones, about 85% seen once. Participants had their cohort set by participant-reported clinical history. Germline V gene lookup returns CDR1 KGHSH and CDR2 LQKENI. This CDR3 region has 14 residues. V dropped 3 bases and J dropped 1 base, with 9 bases sitting between them. This clonotype was sampled from a woman aged 45-59 years who had been exposed to COVID-19. This sequence joins TRBV18 and TRBJ1-1; D is uncertain. Specimen: PBMCs or T cells enriched from blood (not recorded which). CDR3 sequence reads: CASSPFGENTEAFF. CDR3 sequence (DNA): TGTGCCAGCTCACCTTTCGGAGAGAACACTGAAGCTTTCTTT.